This T cell receptor beta chain was identified in a study of T cells in Graves' hyperthyroidism and ophthalmopathy. Trimming left V 5 bases short and J 6 bases short, with 10 bases between. Germline values: CDR1 ENHRY, CDR2 SYGVKD. The CDR3 has 12 residues. It was RNA transcripts that yielded the amplified TCR beta CDR3 regions. HTBI primers were used for first-round RT-PCR of the TCR CDR3. TCRdb redid the calling of the multiplex PCR reads with MiXCR, one entry per CDR3 protein. The table includes 490,000 or so distinct CDR3 sequences, 15% to 20% detected once. The source of this sequence is a man in his forties with Graves' ophthalmopathy. Input material: blood. This sequence joins TRBV10-3 and TRBJ1-2, with D possibly being TRBD1 (6 bases). The CDR3 bases are TGTGCCATCAGTCAGGGGCGGGATGGCTACACCTTC. Residues: CAISQGRDGYTF.